This TCR beta chain was profiled in a study of T-cell reconstitution after alpha-beta-depleted transplantation in children. This clonotype was recorded a few times. The antigen is not known. Preparation of the TCRbeta library involved a method that used unique molecular identifiers. TCRdb reprocessed the PCR reads with MiXCR, giving one entry per CDR3 protein. The data show around 270,000 distinct CDR3 sequences, with roughly a tenth seen just once and over 6% held by the top ten. Losses at the gene ends were 6 bases for V and 2 bases for J; bases not matched to a gene: 6. The germline gives CDR1 SEHNR, CDR2 FQNEAQ (reference sequence). CDR3 length equals 14 residues. General study findings and limits: Alpha-beta T cells present about two months after transplant were reported to originate from several hundred expanded graft clones. Recipient T cells and thymic progenitors that survived gave rise to the high TCRbeta diversity observed at day 60 in some patients.

Specimen: PBMCs, collected before TCRalphabeta/CD19-depleted stem cell transplant. The clonotype was recovered from a boy under three years old with acute myeloid leukemia, due to receive a stem cell transplant. J is TRBJ2-5 and V is TRBV7-9; 7 bases agree with TRBD1. CDR3 bases: TGTGCCAGCAGACAAGGGACAGTACAAGAGACCCAGTACTTC. Translated: CASRQGTVQETQYF.